This entry concerns a single TCR beta chain. These data are taken from a study of cytomegalovirus exposure and HLA in healthy donors. Vbeta (60) and Jbeta (13) primers were used in the PCR. Produced via immunoSEQ multiplex PCR; TCRdb's table is partial and in-frame only. The sample table includes 140,000 to 150,000 clones. J was trimmed by 0 bases and V by 8 bases; bases with no gene match: 11. The CDR3 is made up of 18 amino acids. Germline V gives CDR1 MDHEN, CDR2 SYDVKM. This clonotype was obtained from a male donor in good health and CMV-seronegative. The chain is built from TRBV28 and TRBJ1-3; 12 bases map to TRBD1. The sequencing sample was made of PBMCs. The CDR3 loop reads CASSNTGTGGASGNTIYF. The CDR3 DNA follows: TGTGCCAGCTCTAACACCGGGACAGGGGGCGCCTCTGGAAACACCATATATTTT.